Following are 7 T cell receptor beta chains from one sample sequenced in a study of cytotoxic CD8 clonotypes in ibrutinib-treated CLL. The data were produced by immunoSEQ multiplex PCR, yet TCRdb's version contains in-frame clones alone and is incomplete. Here the sample spans 250,000 to 350,000 clones, about 72% being singletons. The starting material was PBMCs, obtained at disease progression, from a patient treated with ibrutinib. These receptors were obtained from a human donor with chronic lymphocytic leukemia.

The chain has TRBV6-5 and TRBJ1-5; perhaps TRBD1 as D (6 bases). CDR3 length: 15 residues. The ends were cut back, 6 bases at V and 1 base at J, with 13 bases in the middle. The germline V gene encodes CDR1 MNHEY and CDR2 SVGAGI. CDR3 loop: CASSPGQTSNQPQHF. The CDR3 DNA reads TGTGCCAGCAGCCCCGGACAGACGAGCAATCAGCCCCAGCATTTT.

The rearrangement uses TRBV5-6 and TRBJ2-4; unclear D gene. V shed 3 bases and J shed 6 bases, with 7 bases lying between them. The CDR3 length is 12 residues. Germline V gene sequence: CDR1 SGHDT, CDR2 YYEEEE. The CDR3 nucleotides are TGTGCCAGCAGCTACGACTTAAACATTCAGTACTTC. Its protein product is CASSYDLNIQYF.

Only a few counts were recorded for this clone. The J gene is TRBJ2-7, the V gene TRBV11-2; the match to TRBD2 covers 10 bases. The CDR3 is 14 amino acids. V shed 1 base, J shed 7 bases, and the junction held 4 bases outside the gene matches. Looked up from germline, CDR1 is SGHAT and CDR2 is FQNNGV. The CDR3 sequence is CASSLGLAGVEQYF. CDR3 bases: TGTGCCAGCAGCTTAGGCCTAGCGGGAGTTGAGCAGTACTTC. Full variable domain (remainder filled in from reference TRBV11-2 and TRBJ2-7): EAGVAQSPRYKIIEKRQSVAFWCNPISGHATLYWYQQILGQGPKLLIQFQNNGVVDDSQLPKDRFSAERLKGVDSTLKIQPAKLEDSAVYLCASSLGLAGVEQYFGPGTRLTVT.

The genes are TRBV4-1 and TRBJ1-6, with D perhaps matching TRBD1 (6 bases). V was trimmed by 0 bases and J by 12 bases, leaving 12 bases between them. This CDR3 has 14 residues. Germline V lookup: CDR1 MGHRA, CDR2 YSYEKL. This CDR3 reads CASSQEGGGKPLHF. As DNA, the CDR3 is TGCGCCAGCAGCCAAGAAGGAGGGGGGAAACCCCTCCACTTT.

The chain has TRBV25-1 and TRBJ1-4; perhaps TRBD1 as D (6 bases). Trimming removed 6 bases at V and 8 bases at J, with 13 bases between. The CDR3 is 13 residues long. The germline V gene has CDR1 MGHDK and CDR2 SYGVNS. The CDR3 loop is CASRGALYEKLFF. CDR3 DNA: TGTGCCAGCAGGGGGGCTTTGTACGAAAAACTGTTTTTT.

The chain recombines TRBV7-2 with TRBJ1-1; D is unresolved. The ends were cut back, 1 base at V and 0 bases at J, with 9 bases in the middle. Per germline, CDR1 SGHTA and CDR2 FQGNSA. CDR3 length: 15 amino acids. CDR3 bases: TGTGCCAGCAGCTTAGGGGGATGGCTGAACACTGAAGCTTTCTTT. It is translated as CASSLGGWLNTEAFF.

This chain links TRBV23-1 with TRBJ2-3, with D unresolved. TRBV23-1 is placed among ORFs of uncertain function. V was cut by 6 bases and J by 7 bases, with 14 bases left in between. This CDR3 spans 13 amino acids. CDR3 amino acids: CASSRTAVNTQYF. DNA for the CDR3: TGCGCCAGCAGCCGGACGGCGGTGAATACGCAGTATTTT.